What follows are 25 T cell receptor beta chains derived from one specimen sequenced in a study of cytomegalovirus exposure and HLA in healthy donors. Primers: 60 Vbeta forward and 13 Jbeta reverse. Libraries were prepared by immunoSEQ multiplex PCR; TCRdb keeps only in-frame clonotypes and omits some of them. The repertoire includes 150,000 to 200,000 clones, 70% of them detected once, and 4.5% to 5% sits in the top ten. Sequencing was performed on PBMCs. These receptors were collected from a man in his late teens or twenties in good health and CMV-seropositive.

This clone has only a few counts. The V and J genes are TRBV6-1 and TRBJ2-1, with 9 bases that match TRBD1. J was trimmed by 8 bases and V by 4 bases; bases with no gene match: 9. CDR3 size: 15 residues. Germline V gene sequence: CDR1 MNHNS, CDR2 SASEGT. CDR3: CASSGDRGSVDEQFF. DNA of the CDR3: TGTGCCAGCAGTGGTGACAGGGGGTCTGTCGATGAGCAGTTCTTC.

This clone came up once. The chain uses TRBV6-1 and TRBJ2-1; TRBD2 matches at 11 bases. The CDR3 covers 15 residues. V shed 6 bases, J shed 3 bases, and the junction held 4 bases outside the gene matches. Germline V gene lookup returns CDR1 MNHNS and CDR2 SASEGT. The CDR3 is CASRPTSGSYNEQFF. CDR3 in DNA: TGTGCCAGCAGGCCTACTAGCGGGAGCTACAATGAGCAGTTCTTC.

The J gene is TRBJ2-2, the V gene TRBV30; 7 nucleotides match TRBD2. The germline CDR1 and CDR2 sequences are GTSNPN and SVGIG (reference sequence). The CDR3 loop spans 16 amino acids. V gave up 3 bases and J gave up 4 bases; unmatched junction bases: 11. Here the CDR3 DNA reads TGTGCCTGGAGCGTCCTAACGGGGGGAGGCACCGGGGAGCTGTTTTTT. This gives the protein CAWSVLTGGGTGELFF.

CDR3 nucleotides: TGTGCCAGCAGCCAATCAGGGGGTAGCAATCAGCCCCAGCATTTT. This translates into CASSQSGGSNQPQHF. This chain joins TRBV14 and TRBJ1-5; TRBD1 agrees at 7 bases. Unmatched junction bases numbered 1, after V lost 2 bases and J lost 0 bases. The CDR3 consists of 15 residues. Germline V gene lookup returns CDR1 SGHDN and CDR2 FVKESK.

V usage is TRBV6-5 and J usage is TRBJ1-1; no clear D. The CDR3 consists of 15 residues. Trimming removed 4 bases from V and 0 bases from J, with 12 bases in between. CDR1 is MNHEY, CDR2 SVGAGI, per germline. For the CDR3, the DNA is TGTGCCAGCAGTTCATACCTATCAATGAACACTGAAGCTTTCTTT. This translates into CASSSYLSMNTEAFF.

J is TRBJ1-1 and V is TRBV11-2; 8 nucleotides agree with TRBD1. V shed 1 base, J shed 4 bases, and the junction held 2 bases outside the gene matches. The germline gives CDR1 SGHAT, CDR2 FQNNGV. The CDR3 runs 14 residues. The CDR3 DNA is TGTGCCAGCAGCTTAGGACAGGGGACCACTGAAGCTTTCTTT. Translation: CASSLGQGTTEAFF.

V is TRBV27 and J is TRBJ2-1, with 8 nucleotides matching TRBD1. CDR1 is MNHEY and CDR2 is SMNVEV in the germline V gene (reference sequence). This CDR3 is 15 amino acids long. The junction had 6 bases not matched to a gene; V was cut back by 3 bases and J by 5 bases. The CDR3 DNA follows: TGTGCCAGCAGTTTCGGGGACAGGCGAAACAATGAGCAGTTCTTC. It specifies CASSFGDRRNNEQFF.

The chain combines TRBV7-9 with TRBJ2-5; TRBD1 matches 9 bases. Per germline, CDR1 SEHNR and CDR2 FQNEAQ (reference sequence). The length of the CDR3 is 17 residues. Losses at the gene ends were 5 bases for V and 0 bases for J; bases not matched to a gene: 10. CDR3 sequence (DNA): TGTGCCAGCAGCACCGGACAGGGGTCGGGGTACCAAGAGACCCAGTACTTC. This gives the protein CASSTGQGSGYQETQYF.

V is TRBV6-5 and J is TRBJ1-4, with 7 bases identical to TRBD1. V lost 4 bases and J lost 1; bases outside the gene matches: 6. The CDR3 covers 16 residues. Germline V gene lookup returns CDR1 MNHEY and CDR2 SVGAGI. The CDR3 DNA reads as TGTGCCAGCAGTTTACAGGGGTATGGAACTAATGAAAAACTGTTTTTT. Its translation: CASSLQGYGTNEKLFF.

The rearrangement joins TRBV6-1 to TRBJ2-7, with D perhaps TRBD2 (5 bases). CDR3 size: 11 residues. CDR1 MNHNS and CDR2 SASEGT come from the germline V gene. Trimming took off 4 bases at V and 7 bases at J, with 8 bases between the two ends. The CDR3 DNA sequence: TGTGCCAGCAGTGGGACTTTAGAGCAGTACGTC. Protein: CASSGTLEQYV.

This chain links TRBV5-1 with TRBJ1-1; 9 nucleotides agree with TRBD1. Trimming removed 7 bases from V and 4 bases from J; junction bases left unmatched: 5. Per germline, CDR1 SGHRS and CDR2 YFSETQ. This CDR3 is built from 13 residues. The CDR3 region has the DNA TGCGCCAGCCAACAGGGGGCGACCACTGAAGCTTTCTTT. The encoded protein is CASQQGATTEAFF.

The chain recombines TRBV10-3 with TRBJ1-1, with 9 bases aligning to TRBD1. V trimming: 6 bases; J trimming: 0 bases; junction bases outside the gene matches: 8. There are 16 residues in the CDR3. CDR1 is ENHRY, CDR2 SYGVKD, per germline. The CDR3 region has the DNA TGTGCCATCAGGGACTATGACAGGGGGTTGAACACTGAAGCTTTCTTT. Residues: CAIRDYDRGLNTEAFF.

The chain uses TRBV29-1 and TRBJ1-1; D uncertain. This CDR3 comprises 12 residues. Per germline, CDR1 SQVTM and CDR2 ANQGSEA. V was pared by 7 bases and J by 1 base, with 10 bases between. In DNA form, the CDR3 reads TGCAGCGCCAATCCAGGGAACACTGAAGCTTTCTTT. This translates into CSANPGNTEAFF.

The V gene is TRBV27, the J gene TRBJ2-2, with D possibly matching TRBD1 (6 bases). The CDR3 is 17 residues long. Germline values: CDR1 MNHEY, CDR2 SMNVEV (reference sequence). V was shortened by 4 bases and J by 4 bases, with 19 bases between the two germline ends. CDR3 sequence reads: CASSSKPGQWTTGELFF. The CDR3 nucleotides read TGTGCCAGCAGTTCAAAGCCGGGACAATGGACCACCGGGGAGCTGTTTTTT.

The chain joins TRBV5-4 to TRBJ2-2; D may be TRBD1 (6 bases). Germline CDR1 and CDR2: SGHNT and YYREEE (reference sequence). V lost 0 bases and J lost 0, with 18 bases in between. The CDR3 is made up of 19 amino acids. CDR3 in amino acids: CASSLAGSGTKTNTGELFF. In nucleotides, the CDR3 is TGTGCCAGCAGCTTGGCCGGAAGTGGGACAAAGACGAACACCGGGGAGCTGTTTTTT.

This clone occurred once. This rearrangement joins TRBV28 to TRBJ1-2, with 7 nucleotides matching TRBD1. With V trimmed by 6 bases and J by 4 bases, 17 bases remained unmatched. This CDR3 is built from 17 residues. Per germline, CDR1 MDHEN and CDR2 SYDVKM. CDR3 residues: CASSRRRGTVGIYGYTF. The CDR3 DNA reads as TGTGCCAGCAGCCGCCGCCGTGGGACAGTGGGGATCTATGGCTACACCTTC.

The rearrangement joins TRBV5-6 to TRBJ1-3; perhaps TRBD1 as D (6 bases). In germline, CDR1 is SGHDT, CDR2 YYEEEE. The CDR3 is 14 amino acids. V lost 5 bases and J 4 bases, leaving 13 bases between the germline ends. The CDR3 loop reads CASSPTGAGNTIYF. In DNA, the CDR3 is TGTGCCAGCAGTCCGACAGGAGCCGGAAACACCATATATTTT.

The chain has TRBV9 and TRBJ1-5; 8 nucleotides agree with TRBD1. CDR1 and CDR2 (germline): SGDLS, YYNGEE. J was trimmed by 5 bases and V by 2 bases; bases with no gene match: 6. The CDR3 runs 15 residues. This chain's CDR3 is CASSVSGQGYQPQHF. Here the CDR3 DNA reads TGTGCCAGCAGCGTCTCAGGACAGGGCTATCAGCCCCAGCATTTT.

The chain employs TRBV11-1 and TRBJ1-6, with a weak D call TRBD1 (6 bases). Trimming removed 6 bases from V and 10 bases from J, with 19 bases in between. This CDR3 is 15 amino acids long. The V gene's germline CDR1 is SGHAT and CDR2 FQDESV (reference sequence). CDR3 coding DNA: TGTGCCAGCAGGGCGGGGGCGGACGTAGGCTCACCCCTCCACTTT. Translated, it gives CASRAGADVGSPLHF.

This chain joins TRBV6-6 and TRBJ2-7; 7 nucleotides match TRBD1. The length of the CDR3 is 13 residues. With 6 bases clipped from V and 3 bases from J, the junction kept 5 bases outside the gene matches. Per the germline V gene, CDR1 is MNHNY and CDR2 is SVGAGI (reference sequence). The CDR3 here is CASSFRTGYEQYV. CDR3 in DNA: TGTGCCAGCAGCTTCCGGACAGGCTACGAGCAGTACGTC.

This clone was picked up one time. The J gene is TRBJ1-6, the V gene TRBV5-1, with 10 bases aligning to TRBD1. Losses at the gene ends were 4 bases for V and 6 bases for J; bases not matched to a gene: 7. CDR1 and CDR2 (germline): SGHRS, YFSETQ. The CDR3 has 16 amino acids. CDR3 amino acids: CASSQWTGGSNSPLHF. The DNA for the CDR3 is TGCGCCAGCAGCCAATGGACAGGGGGTTCTAATTCACCCCTCCACTTT.

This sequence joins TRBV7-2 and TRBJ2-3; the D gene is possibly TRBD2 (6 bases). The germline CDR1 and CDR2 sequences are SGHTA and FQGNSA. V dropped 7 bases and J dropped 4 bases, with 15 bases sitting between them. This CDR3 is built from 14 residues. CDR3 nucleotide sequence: TGTGCCAGCACCACGGAGGGTAGGTCAGATACGCAGTATTTT. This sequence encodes CASTTEGRSDTQYF.

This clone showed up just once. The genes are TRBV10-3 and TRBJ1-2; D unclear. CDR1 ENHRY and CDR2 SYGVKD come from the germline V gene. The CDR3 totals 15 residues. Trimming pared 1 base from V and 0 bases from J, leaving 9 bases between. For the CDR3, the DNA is TGTGCCATCAGTGAGTGGCGGGAAGCTAACTATGGCTACACCTTC. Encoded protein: CAISEWREANYGYTF.

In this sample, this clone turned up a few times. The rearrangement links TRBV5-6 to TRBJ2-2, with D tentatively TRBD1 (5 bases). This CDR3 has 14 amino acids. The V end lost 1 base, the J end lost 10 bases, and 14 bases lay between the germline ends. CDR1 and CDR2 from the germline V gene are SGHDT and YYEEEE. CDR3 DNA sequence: TGTGCCAGCAGCTTGTATCAGGGTGGGTCGGAGCTGTTTTTT. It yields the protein CASSLYQGGSELFF.

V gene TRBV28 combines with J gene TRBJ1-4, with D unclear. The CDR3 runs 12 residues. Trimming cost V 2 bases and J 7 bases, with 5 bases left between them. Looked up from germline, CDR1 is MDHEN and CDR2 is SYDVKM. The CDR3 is CASSLGGEKLFF. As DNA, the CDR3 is TGTGCCAGCAGTTTAGGAGGTGAAAAACTGTTTTTT.